The 14 T cell receptor beta chains below come from one sample, sequenced in a study of blood T cell repertoires in COVID-19. Measured with immunoSEQ multiplex PCR; TCRdb has only the in-frame clones, and not every one. The sample consists of 150,000 to 200,000 clones, approximately 83% of them appearing once. Material for sequencing was PBMCs or T cells enriched from blood (not recorded which). The receptors were gathered from an older woman who had recovered from COVID-19.

The chain joins TRBV6-4 to TRBJ1-3; TRBD1 is a possible D gene (5 bases). CDR1 is MRHNA and CDR2 is SNTAGT in the germline V gene. The CDR3 is 14 residues long. The V end lost 10 bases, the J end lost 0 bases, and 13 bases lay between the germline ends. The CDR3 loop is CATHRLSSGNTIYF. CDR3 DNA: TGTGCCACGCACAGGCTTAGCTCTGGAAACACCATATATTTT.

The chain employs TRBV18 and TRBJ2-1; D is ambiguous. V lost 4 bases to trimming and J lost 0 bases, with 16 bases between them. Germline assignment: CDR1 KGHSH and CDR2 LQKENI. The CDR3 is 17 amino acids. The CDR3 nucleotides read TGTGCCAGCTCACGAGACACCAATATCGTCTCCTACAATGAGCAGTTCTTC. This sequence encodes CASSRDTNIVSYNEQFF.

The CDR3 DNA reads as TGTGCCAGCAGCAAAGGGACACCTGACAATGAGCAGTTCTTC. Protein: CASSKGTPDNEQFF. The chain couples TRBV21-1 to TRBJ2-1; TRBD1, the table's D call, lacks a check against the DNA. TRBV21-1 corresponds to a pseudogene. There are 14 residues in the CDR3.

V is TRBV2 and J is TRBJ1-6; D possibly corresponds to TRBD1 (6 bases). The CDR3 has 13 residues. Germline CDR1 reads SNHLY; CDR2 reads FYNNEI. Trimming cost V 11 bases and J 9 bases, with 17 bases left between them. This CDR3 is CAGKGGEGSPLHF. For the CDR3, the DNA is TGTGCCGGAAAAGGGGGGGAAGGTTCACCCCTCCACTTT.

The chain recombines TRBV30 with TRBJ1-6; 9 bases map to TRBD1. Losses at the gene ends were 2 bases for V and 11 bases for J; bases not matched to a gene: 10. The CDR3 has 15 residues. Germline CDR1 and CDR2: GTSNPN and SVGIG (reference sequence). The DNA of the CDR3 is TGTGCCTGGAGTCCTCCCGGGACAGGGAGTCCACCCCTCCACTTT. Protein sequence: CAWSPPGTGSPPLHF.

The chain recombines TRBV3-1 (or the pseudogene TRBV3-2) with TRBJ2-2, with TRBD2 matching 7 bases. This CDR3 region has 15 residues. CDR1 is LGHDT and CDR2 is YNNKEL in the germline V gene (reference sequence). V lost 3 bases and J lost 7; bases outside the gene matches: 8. The CDR3 nucleotides are TGTGCCAGCAGCCACGGCGGGGGTAGAAGCGGGGAGCTGTTTTTT. Translated: CASSHGGGRSGELFF.

The chain has TRBV6-4 and TRBJ1-1, with TRBD1 matching over 7 bases. V trimming: 6 bases; J trimming: 6 bases; junction bases outside the gene matches: 10. Germline V lookup: CDR1 MRHNA, CDR2 SNTAGT. The CDR3 covers 14 residues. The chain's CDR3 is CASRVERGQPEAFF. The CDR3 DNA follows: TGTGCCAGCAGGGTAGAGAGGGGGCAACCTGAAGCTTTCTTT.

V and J are TRBV5-5 and TRBJ1-2, with D maybe TRBD1 (5 bases). CDR1 SGHKS and CDR2 YYEKEE come from the germline V gene (reference sequence). The CDR3 is made up of 14 amino acids. Trimming pared 4 bases from V and 8 bases from J, leaving 18 bases between. CDR3 loop: CASSQRQTAGGYTF. The CDR3 bases are TGTGCCAGCAGCCAGAGACAGACCGCGGGAGGCTACACCTTC.

The chain has TRBV5-1 and TRBJ1-4; TRBD1 aligns across 7 bases. CDR1 is SGHRS and CDR2 is YFSETQ in the germline V gene. V trimming: 4 bases; J trimming: 6 bases; junction bases outside the gene matches: 6. The length of the CDR3 is 14 residues. CDR3: CASSLGGVDEKLFF. The CDR3 DNA sequence: TGCGCCAGCAGCCTAGGGGGCGTGGATGAAAAACTGTTTTTT.

The rearrangement joins TRBV10-3 to TRBJ2-2; perhaps TRBD1 as D (6 bases). Per germline, CDR1 ENHRY and CDR2 SYGVKD. Between the trimmed V and J ends, which lost 11 bases and 3 bases, there was a span of 16 bases. CDR3 length: 14 amino acids. The CDR3 loop is CAGGPAGDTGELFF. The CDR3 region has the DNA TGTGCCGGGGGCCCAGCAGGGGACACCGGGGAGCTGTTTTTT.

V is TRBV13 and J is TRBJ1-1, with D possibly matching TRBD1 (6 bases). Trimming stripped 5 bases from V and 11 bases from J, with 18 bases between. The CDR3 runs to 13 residues. Germline V lookup: CDR1 PRHDT, CDR2 FYEKMQ (reference sequence). The chain's CDR3 is CASSLQGTLAAFF. The CDR3 nucleotides are TGTGCCAGCAGCCTACAGGGTACCCTGGCGGCTTTCTTT. Full variable domain (outside the CDR3, taken from reference TRBV13 and TRBJ1-1): AAGVIQSPRHLIKEKRETATLKCYPIPRHDTVYWYQQGPGQDPQFLISFYEKMQSDKGSIPDRFSAQQFSDYHSELNMSSLELGDSALYFCASSLQGTLAAFFGQGTRLTVV.

The chain couples TRBV28 to TRBJ2-1; TRBD2 matches 12 bases. J gave up 4 bases and V 6 bases, and 7 bases lay outside the gene matches. The germline V gene has CDR1 MDHEN and CDR2 SYDVKM. The CDR3 spans 16 residues. CDR3: CASRSSGRAGYNEQFF. The DNA of the CDR3 is TGTGCCAGCAGGTCTAGCGGGAGGGCGGGTTACAATGAGCAGTTCTTC.

This clone was observed a handful of times. V and J are TRBV5-1 and TRBJ2-5, with 11 bases fitting TRBD2. The V and J ends lost 3 bases and 1 base, in that order; junction bases with no gene match: 5. Per the germline V gene, CDR1 is SGHRS and CDR2 is YFSETQ. The CDR3 contains 16 residues. The CDR3 region has the DNA TGCGCCAGCAGCTGGAGACTAGCGGGGACCCAAGAGACCCAGTACTTC. This translates into CASSWRLAGTQETQYF.

The count of this clone is one. The V gene is TRBV20-1, the J gene TRBJ2-1; 11 positions agree with TRBD2. V shed 3 bases and J 0 bases; nucleotides not matched to a gene: 4. This CDR3 is built from 16 residues. Germline V gives CDR1 DFQATT, CDR2 SNEGSKA (reference sequence). The CDR3 DNA sequence: TGCAGTGCTAGTGACCTAGCGGGAGGCTCCTACAATGAGCAGTTCTTC. It yields the protein CSASDLAGGSYNEQFF.